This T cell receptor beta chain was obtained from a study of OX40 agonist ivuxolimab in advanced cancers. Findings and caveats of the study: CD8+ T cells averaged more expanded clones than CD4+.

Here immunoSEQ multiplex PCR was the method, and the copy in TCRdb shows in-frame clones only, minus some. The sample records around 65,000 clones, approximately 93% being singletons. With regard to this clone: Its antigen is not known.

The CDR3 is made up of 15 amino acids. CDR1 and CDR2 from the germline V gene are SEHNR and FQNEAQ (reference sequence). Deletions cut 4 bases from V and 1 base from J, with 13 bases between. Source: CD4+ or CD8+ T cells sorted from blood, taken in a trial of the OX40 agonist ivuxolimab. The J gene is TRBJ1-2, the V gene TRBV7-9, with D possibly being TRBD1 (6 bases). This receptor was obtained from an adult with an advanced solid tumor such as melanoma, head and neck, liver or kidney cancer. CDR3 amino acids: CASSSRTDLNYGYTF. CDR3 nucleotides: TGTGCCAGCAGCTCCCGGACAGACCTTAACTATGGCTACACCTTC.